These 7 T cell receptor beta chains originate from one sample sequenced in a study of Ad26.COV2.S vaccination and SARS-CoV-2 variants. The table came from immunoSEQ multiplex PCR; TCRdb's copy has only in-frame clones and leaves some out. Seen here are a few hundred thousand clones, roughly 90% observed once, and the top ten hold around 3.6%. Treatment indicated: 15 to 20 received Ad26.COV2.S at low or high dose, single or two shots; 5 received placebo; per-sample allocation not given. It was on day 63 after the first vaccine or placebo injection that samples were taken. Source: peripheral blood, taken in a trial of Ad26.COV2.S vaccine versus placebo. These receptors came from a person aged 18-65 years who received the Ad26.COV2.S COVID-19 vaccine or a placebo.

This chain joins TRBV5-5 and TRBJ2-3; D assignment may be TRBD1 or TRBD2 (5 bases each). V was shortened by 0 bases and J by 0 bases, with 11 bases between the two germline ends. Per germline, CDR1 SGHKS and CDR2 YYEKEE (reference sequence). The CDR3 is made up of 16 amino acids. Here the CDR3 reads CASSLGGTLSTDTQYF. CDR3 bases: TGTGCCAGCAGCTTGGGTGGGACCCTCAGCACAGATACGCAGTATTTT.

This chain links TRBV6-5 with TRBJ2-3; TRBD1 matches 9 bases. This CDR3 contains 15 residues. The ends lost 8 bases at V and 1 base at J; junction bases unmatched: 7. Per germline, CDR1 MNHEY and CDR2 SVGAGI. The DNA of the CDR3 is TGTGCCAGCTCAGCCGGGACAGGGCGCACAGATACGCAGTATTTT. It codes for CASSAGTGRTDTQYF.

CDR3 sequence reads: CASSYILERGGELFF. The CDR3 DNA reads as TGTGCCAGCAGTTACATCTTGGAGAGGGGCGGGGAGCTGTTTTTT. J is TRBJ2-2 and V is TRBV6-2 or TRBV6-3; D possibly uses TRBD1 or TRBD2 (5 bases each). Germline CDR1 MNHEY, CDR2 SVGEGT. Trimming took 2 bases from V and 7 from J, leaving 14 bases between them. The CDR3 contains 15 residues.

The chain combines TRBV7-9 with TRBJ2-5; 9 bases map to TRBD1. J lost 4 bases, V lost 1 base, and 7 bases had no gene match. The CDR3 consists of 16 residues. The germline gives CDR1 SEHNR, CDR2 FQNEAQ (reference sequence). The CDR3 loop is CASSLGDRQGGETQYF. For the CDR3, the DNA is TGTGCCAGCAGCTTAGGAGACCGACAGGGGGGAGAGACCCAGTACTTC.

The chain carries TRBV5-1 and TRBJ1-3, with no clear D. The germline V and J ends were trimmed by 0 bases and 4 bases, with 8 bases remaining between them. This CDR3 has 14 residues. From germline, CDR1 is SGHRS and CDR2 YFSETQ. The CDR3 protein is CASSLEQLGNTIYF. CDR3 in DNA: TGCGCCAGCAGCTTGGAACAGTTAGGAAACACCATATATTTT.

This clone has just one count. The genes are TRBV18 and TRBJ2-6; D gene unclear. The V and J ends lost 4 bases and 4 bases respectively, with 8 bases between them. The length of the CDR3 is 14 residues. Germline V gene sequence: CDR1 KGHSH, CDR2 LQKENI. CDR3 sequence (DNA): TGTGCCAGCTCACGGGTAGACGGGGCCAACGTCCTGACTTTC. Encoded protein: CASSRVDGANVLTF.

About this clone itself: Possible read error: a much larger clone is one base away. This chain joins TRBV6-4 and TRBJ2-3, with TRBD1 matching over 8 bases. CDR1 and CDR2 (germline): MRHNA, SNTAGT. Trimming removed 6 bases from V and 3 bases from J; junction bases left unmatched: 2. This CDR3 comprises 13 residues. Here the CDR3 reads CASRDRVTDTQYF. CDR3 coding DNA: TGTGCCAGCAGGGACAGGGTGACAGATACGCAGTATTTT.